This is a list of T cell receptor beta chains from one sample in a study of CD8 T cells in Susac syndrome. TCRdb redid the calling of the immunoSEQ multiplex PCR reads with MiXCR, one entry per CDR3 protein. The sample lists about 140,000 distinct CDR3 sequences, approximately 95% occurring once. The sample was CD4+ T cells from PBMCs. The receptors originated from a human donor with Susac syndrome. Each CDR3 is given with its conserved first and last residue. D genes are given only for firm matches. Clone sizes are given selectively: once, few, many, or a class where the clone is expanded.

d_gene: TRBD2; j_gene: TRBJ2-3; v_gene: TRBV30; abundance: -; CDR3aa: CAWSEGTSGHTDTQYF; CDR3nt: TGTGCCTGGAGCGAAGGGACTAGCGGACACACAGATACGCAGTATTTT
d_gene: -; j_gene: TRBJ2-2; v_gene: TRBV11-2; abundance: -; CDR3aa: CASSSIWGTGELFF; CDR3nt: TGTGCCAGCAGCTCCATTTGGGGCACCGGGGAGCTGTTTTTT
d_gene: -; j_gene: TRBJ1-1; v_gene: TRBV12-3/TRBV12-4; abundance: -; CDR3aa: CASSLWAGNTEAFF; CDR3nt: TGTGCCAGCAGTTTGTGGGCGGGGAACACTGAAGCTTTCTTT
d_gene: TRBD2; j_gene: TRBJ2-5; v_gene: TRBV5-1; abundance: -; CDR3aa: CASSLGTSWETQYF; CDR3nt: TGCGCCAGCAGCCTCGGGACTAGCTGGGAGACCCAGTACTTC
d_gene: TRBD1; j_gene: TRBJ1-2; v_gene: TRBV18; abundance: -; CDR3aa: CASSGQGAYGYTF; CDR3nt: TGTGCCAGCTCCGGACAGGGAGCCTATGGCTACACCTTC
d_gene: TRBD2; j_gene: TRBJ2-7; v_gene: TRBV29-1; abundance: -; CDR3aa: CSVAPSGRYYEQYF; CDR3nt: TGCAGCGTTGCGCCTAGCGGGAGGTACTACGAGCAGTACTTC
d_gene: -; j_gene: TRBJ1-2; v_gene: TRBV30; abundance: -; CDR3aa: CAWRGGAGYTF; CDR3nt: TGTGCCTGGAGGGGTGGGGCCGGCTACACCTTC
d_gene: -; j_gene: TRBJ2-1; v_gene: TRBV5-1; abundance: -; CDR3aa: CASSSDIYNEQFF; CDR3nt: TGCGCCAGCAGCTCTGACATCTACAATGAGCAGTTCTTC
d_gene: -; j_gene: TRBJ1-2; v_gene: TRBV4-1; abundance: once; CDR3aa: CASSQDRVYGYTF; CDR3nt: TGCGCCAGCAGCCAAGACAGGGTCTATGGCTACACCTTC
d_gene: TRBD2; j_gene: TRBJ2-3; v_gene: TRBV20-1; abundance: -; CDR3aa: CSASLASGLAGGRLFTDTQYF; CDR3nt: TGCAGTGCTAGCCTCGCATCTGGACTAGCGGGAGGGAGACTATTCACAGATACGCAGTATTTT
d_gene: -; j_gene: TRBJ1-5; v_gene: TRBV27; abundance: few; CDR3aa: CASSLAWNQPQHF; CDR3nt: TGTGCCAGCAGTTTAGCGTGGAATCAGCCCCAGCATTTT
d_gene: TRBD2; j_gene: TRBJ2-1; v_gene: TRBV4-3; abundance: -; CDR3aa: CASSQEGGRGGYNEQFF; CDR3nt: TGCGCCAGCAGCCAAGAAGGTGGGAGGGGTGGCTACAATGAGCAGTTCTTC
d_gene: TRBD2; j_gene: TRBJ2-7; v_gene: TRBV15; abundance: -; CDR3aa: CATSRDTSGTYEQYF; CDR3nt: TGTGCCACCAGCAGAGACACTAGCGGGACGTATGAGCAGTACTTC
d_gene: TRBD1; j_gene: TRBJ2-5; v_gene: TRBV20-1; abundance: -; CDR3aa: CSALPDRAAQETQYF; CDR3nt: TGCAGTGCCCTGCCGGACAGGGCTGCCCAAGAGACCCAGTACTTC
d_gene: -; j_gene: TRBJ2-2; v_gene: TRBV5-1; abundance: -; CDR3aa: CASSLVGNGELFF; CDR3nt: TGCGCCAGCAGCTTGGTTGGAAACGGGGAGCTGTTTTTT
d_gene: -; j_gene: TRBJ2-5; v_gene: TRBV12-3/TRBV12-4; abundance: -; CDR3aa: CASSLGSVETQYF; CDR3nt: TGTGCCAGCAGTTTAGGGTCGGTGGAGACCCAGTACTTC
d_gene: TRBD2; j_gene: TRBJ2-1; v_gene: TRBV7-9; abundance: -; CDR3aa: CASSWTSGLSSYNEQFF; CDR3nt: TGTGCCAGCAGTTGGACTAGCGGGTTGAGCTCCTACAATGAGCAGTTCTTC
d_gene: TRBD1; j_gene: TRBJ1-2; v_gene: TRBV20-1; abundance: -; CDR3aa: CSAQGQGKGYTF; CDR3nt: TGCAGTGCGCAAGGACAGGGAAAAGGCTACACCTTC
d_gene: -; j_gene: TRBJ2-1; v_gene: TRBV14; abundance: -; CDR3aa: CASSQLGAGSYNEQFF; CDR3nt: TGTGCCAGCAGCCAGCTAGGGGCAGGGAGCTACAATGAGCAGTTCTTC
d_gene: -; j_gene: TRBJ1-1; v_gene: TRBV7-8; abundance: few; CDR3aa: CASSSQGIEAFF; CDR3nt: TGTGCCAGCAGCTCACAGGGAATTGAAGCTTTCTTT
d_gene: TRBD2; j_gene: TRBJ2-1; v_gene: TRBV20-1; abundance: -; CDR3aa: CSAAGVRSYNEQFF; CDR3nt: TGCAGTGCCGCGGGAGTTCGCTCCTACAATGAGCAGTTCTTC
d_gene: -; j_gene: TRBJ2-7; v_gene: TRBV20-1; abundance: -; CDR3aa: CSARPASSYEQYF; CDR3nt: TGCAGTGCTAGACCAGCTAGCAGCTACGAGCAGTACTTC
d_gene: -; j_gene: TRBJ1-2; v_gene: TRBV25-1; abundance: -; CDR3aa: CASRGPGGYTF; CDR3nt: TGTGCCAGCAGGGGACCGGGGGGCTACACCTTC
d_gene: TRBD1; j_gene: TRBJ2-1; v_gene: TRBV25-1; abundance: -; CDR3aa: CASSESGTGGFDEQFF; CDR3nt: TGTGCCAGCAGTGAATCTGGGACAGGGGGGTTCGATGAGCAGTTCTTC
d_gene: -; j_gene: TRBJ2-1; v_gene: TRBV28; abundance: -; CDR3aa: CASSLNNEQFF; CDR3nt: TGTGCCAGCAGTTTGAATAATGAGCAGTTCTTC
d_gene: -; j_gene: TRBJ2-3; v_gene: TRBV27; abundance: -; CDR3aa: CASSHRRDSTDTQYF; CDR3nt: TGTGCCAGCAGTCACCGCCGGGACAGCACAGATACGCAGTATTTT
d_gene: -; j_gene: TRBJ2-1; v_gene: TRBV2; abundance: -; CDR3aa: CASSEEGPNEQFF; CDR3nt: TGTGCCAGCAGTGAAGAGGGCCCGAATGAGCAGTTCTTC
d_gene: -; j_gene: TRBJ2-7; v_gene: TRBV25-1; abundance: -; CDR3aa: CASGRGYEQYF; CDR3nt: TGTGCCAGCGGCAGAGGATACGAGCAGTACTTC
d_gene: -; j_gene: TRBJ1-2; v_gene: TRBV7-4; abundance: -; CDR3aa: CASSSDPGGRGGYTF; CDR3nt: TGTGCCAGCAGCTCGGACCCAGGCGGCCGTGGTGGCTACACCTTC
d_gene: -; j_gene: TRBJ2-1; v_gene: TRBV5-6; abundance: -; CDR3aa: CASGGGGGSYNEQFF; CDR3nt: TGTGCCAGCGGAGGGGGAGGGGGCTCCTACAATGAGCAGTTCTTC
d_gene: -; j_gene: TRBJ2-5; v_gene: TRBV5-1; abundance: -; CDR3aa: CASSDLGGGWQETQYF; CDR3nt: TGCGCCAGCAGCGACCTCGGAGGGGGCTGGCAAGAGACCCAGTACTTC
d_gene: -; j_gene: TRBJ2-3; v_gene: TRBV4-1; abundance: -; CDR3aa: CASSQEPRKTDTQYF; CDR3nt: TGCGCCAGCAGCCAAGAACCCAGAAAGACAGATACGCAGTATTTT
d_gene: TRBD1; j_gene: TRBJ2-3; v_gene: TRBV24-1; abundance: -; CDR3aa: CATSDPGQGAPDTQYF; CDR3nt: TGTGCCACCAGTGATCCGGGACAGGGGGCCCCAGATACGCAGTATTTT
d_gene: TRBD1; j_gene: TRBJ1-1; v_gene: TRBV7-9; abundance: -; CDR3aa: CASSGRTGAMNTEAFF; CDR3nt: TGTGCCAGCAGCGGACGGACAGGGGCCATGAACACTGAAGCTTTCTTT
d_gene: -; j_gene: TRBJ1-5; v_gene: TRBV6-5; abundance: -; CDR3aa: CASSYSSRARYSNQPQHF; CDR3nt: TGTGCCAGCAGTTACTCGTCGAGGGCGCGGTATAGCAATCAGCCCCAGCATTTT
d_gene: -; j_gene: TRBJ2-1; v_gene: TRBV20-1; abundance: -; CDR3aa: CSAPGNEQFF; CDR3nt: TGCAGTGCTCCGGGGAATGAGCAGTTCTTC
d_gene: -; j_gene: TRBJ1-6; v_gene: TRBV9; abundance: -; CDR3aa: CASSVGPVGRVGSPLHF; CDR3nt: TGTGCCAGCAGCGTTGGCCCCGTGGGCAGGGTGGGTTCACCCCTCCACTTT
d_gene: -; j_gene: TRBJ2-1; v_gene: TRBV28; abundance: -; CDR3aa: CASSTIQGSEFF; CDR3nt: TGTGCCAGCAGTACAATCCAGGGGAGTGAGTTCTTC